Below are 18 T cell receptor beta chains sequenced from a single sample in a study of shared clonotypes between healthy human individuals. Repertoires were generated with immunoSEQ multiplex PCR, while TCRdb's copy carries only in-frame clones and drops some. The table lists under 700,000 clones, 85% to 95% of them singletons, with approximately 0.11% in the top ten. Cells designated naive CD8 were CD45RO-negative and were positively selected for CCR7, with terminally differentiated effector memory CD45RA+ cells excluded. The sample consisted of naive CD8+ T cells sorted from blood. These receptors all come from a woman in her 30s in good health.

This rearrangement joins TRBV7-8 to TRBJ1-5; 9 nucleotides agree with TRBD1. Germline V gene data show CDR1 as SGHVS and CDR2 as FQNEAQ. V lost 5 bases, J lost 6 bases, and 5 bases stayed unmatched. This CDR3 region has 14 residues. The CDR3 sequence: CASSGQGKGQPQHF. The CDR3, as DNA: TGTGCCAGCAGCGGACAGGGGAAGGGTCAGCCCCAGCATTTT. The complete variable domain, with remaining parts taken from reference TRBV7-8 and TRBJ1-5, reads GAGVSQSPRYKVAKRGQDVALRCDPISGHVSLFWYQQALGQGPEFLTYFQNEAQLDKSGLPSDRFFAERPEGSVSTLKIQRTQQEDSAVYLCASSGQGKGQPQHFGDGTRLSIL.

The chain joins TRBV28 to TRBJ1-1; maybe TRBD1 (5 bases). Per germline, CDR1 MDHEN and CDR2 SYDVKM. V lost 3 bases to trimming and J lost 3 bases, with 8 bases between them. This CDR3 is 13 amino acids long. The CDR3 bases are TGTGCCAGCAGTTTGGGACCTTACACTGAAGCTTTCTTT. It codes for CASSLGPYTEAFF.

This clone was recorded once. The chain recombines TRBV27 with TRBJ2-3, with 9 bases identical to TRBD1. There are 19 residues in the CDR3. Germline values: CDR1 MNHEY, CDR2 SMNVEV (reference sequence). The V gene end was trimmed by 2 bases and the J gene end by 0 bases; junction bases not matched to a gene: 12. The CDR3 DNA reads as TGTGCCAGCAGTTTAGGGTTAGGGACAGGGACAACTAGCACAGATACGCAGTATTTT. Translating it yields CASSLGLGTGTTSTDTQYF.

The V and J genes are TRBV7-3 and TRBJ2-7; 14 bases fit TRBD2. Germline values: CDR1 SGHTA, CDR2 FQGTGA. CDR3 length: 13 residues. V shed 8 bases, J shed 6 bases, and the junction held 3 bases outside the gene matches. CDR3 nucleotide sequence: TGTGCCAGCGGGACTAGCGGGAGTAGCGAGCAGTACTTC. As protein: CASGTSGSSEQYF.

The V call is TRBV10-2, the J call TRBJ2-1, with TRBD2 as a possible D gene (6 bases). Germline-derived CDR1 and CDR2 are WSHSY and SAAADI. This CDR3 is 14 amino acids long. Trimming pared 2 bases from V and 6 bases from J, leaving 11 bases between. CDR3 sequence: CASSELRGGNEQFF. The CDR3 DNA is TGCGCCAGCAGTGAGCTGAGGGGAGGCAATGAGCAGTTCTTC.

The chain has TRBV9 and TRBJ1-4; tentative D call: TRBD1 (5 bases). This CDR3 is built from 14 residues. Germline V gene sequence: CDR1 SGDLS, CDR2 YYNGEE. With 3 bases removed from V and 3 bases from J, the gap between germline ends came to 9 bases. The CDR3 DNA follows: TGTGCCAGCAGCGGCGGGGGTCCTAATGAAAAACTGTTTTTT. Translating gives CASSGGGPNEKLFF.

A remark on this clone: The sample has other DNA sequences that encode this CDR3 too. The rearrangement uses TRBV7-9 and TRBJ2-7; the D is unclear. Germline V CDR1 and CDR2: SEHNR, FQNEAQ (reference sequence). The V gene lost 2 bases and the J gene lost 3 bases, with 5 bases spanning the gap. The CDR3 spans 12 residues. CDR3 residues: CASSLSSYEQYF. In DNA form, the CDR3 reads TGTGCCAGCAGCTTAAGTAGCTACGAGCAGTACTTC.

The CDR3 bases are TGTGCCAGCAGGATGGGACTAGCGTCGAGCAATGAGCAGTTCTTC. Its translation: CASRMGLASSNEQFF. This chain joins TRBV27 and TRBJ2-1; 10 nucleotides agree with TRBD2. Per germline, CDR1 MNHEY and CDR2 SMNVEV (reference sequence). This CDR3 region has 15 residues. With 6 bases clipped from V and 6 bases from J, the junction kept 8 bases outside the gene matches.

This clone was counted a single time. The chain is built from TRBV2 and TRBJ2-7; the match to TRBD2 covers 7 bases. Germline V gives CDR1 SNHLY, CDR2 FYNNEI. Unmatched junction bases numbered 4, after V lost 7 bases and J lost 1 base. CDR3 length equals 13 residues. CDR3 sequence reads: CASIGTTSYEQYF. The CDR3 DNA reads TGTGCCAGCATCGGGACTACTTCCTACGAGCAGTACTTC.

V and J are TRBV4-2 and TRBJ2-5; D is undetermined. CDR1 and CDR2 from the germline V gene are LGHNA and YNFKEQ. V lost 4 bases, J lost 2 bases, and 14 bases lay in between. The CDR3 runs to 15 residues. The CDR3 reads CASSPALDWQETQYF. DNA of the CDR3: TGTGCCAGCAGCCCAGCCCTCGACTGGCAAGAGACCCAGTACTTC.

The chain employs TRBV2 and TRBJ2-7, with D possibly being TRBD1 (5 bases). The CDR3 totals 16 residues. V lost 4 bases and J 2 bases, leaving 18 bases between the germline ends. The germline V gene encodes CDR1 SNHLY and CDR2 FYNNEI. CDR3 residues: CASSVKLGVGTYEQYF. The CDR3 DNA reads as TGTGCCAGCAGTGTCAAGTTAGGGGTAGGGACCTACGAGCAGTACTTC.

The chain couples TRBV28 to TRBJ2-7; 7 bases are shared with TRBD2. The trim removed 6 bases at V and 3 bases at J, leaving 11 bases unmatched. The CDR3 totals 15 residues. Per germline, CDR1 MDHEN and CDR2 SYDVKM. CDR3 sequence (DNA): TGTGCCAGCAGAGCGGGACCTACTAGCTTCTACGAGCAGTACTTC. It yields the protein CASRAGPTSFYEQYF.

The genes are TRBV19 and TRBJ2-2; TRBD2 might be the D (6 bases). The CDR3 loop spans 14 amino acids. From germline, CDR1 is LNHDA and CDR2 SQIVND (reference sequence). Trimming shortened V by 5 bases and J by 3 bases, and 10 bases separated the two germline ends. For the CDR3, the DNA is TGTGCCAGTAGTCCAGGAGGGGACACCGGGGAGCTGTTTTTT. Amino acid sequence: CASSPGGDTGELFF.

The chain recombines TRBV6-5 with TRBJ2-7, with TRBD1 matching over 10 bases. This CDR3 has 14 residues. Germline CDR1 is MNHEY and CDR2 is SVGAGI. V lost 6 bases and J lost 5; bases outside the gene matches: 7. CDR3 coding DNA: TGTGCCAGCAGCTCGGGACAGGGGATCAACGAGCAGTACTTC. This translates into CASSSGQGINEQYF.

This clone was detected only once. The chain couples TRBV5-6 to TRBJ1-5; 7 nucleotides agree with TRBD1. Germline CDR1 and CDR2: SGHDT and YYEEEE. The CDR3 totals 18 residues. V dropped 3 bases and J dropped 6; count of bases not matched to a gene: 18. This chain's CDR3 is CASSSRAAGQAFGQPQHF. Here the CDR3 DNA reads TGTGCCAGCAGCTCGAGGGCTGCAGGACAGGCCTTCGGTCAGCCCCAGCATTTT.

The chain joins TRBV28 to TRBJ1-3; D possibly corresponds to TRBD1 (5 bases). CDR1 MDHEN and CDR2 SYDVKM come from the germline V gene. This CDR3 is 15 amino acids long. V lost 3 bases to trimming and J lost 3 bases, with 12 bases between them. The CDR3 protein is CASSLARVGGNTIYF. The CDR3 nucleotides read TGTGCCAGCAGTTTGGCCAGGGTGGGTGGAAACACCATATATTTT.

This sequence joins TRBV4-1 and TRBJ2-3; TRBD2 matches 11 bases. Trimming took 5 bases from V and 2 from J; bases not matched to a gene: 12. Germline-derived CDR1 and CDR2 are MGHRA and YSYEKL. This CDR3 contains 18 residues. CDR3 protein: CASSSHSGRGVDTDTQYF. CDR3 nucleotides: TGCGCCAGCAGCTCCCATAGCGGGAGGGGGGTTGACACAGATACGCAGTATTTT.

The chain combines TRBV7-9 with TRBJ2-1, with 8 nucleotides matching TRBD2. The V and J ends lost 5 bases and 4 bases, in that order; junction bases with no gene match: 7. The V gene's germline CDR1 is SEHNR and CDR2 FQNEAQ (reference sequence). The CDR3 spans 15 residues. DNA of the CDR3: TGTGCCAGCAGCCCTGGACTAGCACTATACAATGAGCAGTTCTTC. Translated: CASSPGLALYNEQFF.